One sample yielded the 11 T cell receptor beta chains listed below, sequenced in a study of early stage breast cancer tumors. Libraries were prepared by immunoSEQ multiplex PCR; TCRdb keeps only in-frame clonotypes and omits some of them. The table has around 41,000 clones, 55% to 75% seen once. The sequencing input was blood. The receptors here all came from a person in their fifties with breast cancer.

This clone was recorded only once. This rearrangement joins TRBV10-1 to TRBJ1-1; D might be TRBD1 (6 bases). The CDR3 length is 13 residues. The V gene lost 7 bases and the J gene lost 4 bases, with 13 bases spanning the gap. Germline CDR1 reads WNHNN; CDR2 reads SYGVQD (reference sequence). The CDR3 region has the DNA TGCGCCAGCAAAGGCGTAGGGGGCACTGAAGCTTTCTTT. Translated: CASKGVGGTEAFF.

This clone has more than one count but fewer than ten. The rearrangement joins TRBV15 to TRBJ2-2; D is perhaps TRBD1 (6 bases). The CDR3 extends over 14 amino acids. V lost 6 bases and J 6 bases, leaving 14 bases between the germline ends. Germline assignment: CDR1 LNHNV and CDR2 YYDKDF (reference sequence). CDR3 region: CATSSGQFAGELFF. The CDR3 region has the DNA TGTGCCACCAGTTCCGGACAGTTCGCCGGGGAGCTGTTTTTT.

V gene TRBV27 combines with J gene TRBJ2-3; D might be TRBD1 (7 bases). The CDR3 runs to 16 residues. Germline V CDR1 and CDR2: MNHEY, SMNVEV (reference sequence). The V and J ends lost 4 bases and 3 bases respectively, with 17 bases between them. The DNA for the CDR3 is TGTGCCAGCAGTTCCGCCCAGGGGGGCCGGACAGATACGCAGTATTTT. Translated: CASSSAQGGRTDTQYF.

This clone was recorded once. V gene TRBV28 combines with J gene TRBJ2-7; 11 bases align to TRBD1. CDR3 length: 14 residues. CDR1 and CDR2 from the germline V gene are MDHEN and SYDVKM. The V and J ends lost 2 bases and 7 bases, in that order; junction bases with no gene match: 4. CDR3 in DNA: TGTGCCAGCAGTTTAGGACAGGGGGCGAGTGAGCAGTACTTC. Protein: CASSLGQGASEQYF.

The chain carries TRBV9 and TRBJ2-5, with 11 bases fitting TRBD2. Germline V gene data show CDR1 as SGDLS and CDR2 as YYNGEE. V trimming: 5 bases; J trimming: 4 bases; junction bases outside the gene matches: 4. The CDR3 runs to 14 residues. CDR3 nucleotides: TGTGCCAGCAGTAGCGGGGGGGCTCTAGAGACCCAGTACTTC. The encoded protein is CASSSGGALETQYF.

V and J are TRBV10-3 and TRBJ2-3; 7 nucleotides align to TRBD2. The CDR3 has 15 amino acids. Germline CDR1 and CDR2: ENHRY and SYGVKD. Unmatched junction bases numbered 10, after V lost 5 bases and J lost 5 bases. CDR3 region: CAISSSGSGLDTQYF. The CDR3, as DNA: TGTGCCATCAGTAGTAGCGGGTCCGGGCTAGATACGCAGTATTTT.

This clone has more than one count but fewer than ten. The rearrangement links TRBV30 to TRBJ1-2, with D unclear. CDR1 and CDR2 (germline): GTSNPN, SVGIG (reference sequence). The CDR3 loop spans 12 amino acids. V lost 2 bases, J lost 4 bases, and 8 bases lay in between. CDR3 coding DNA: TGTGCCTGGAGTTGGGCCTCCTATGGCTACACCTTC. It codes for CAWSWASYGYTF.

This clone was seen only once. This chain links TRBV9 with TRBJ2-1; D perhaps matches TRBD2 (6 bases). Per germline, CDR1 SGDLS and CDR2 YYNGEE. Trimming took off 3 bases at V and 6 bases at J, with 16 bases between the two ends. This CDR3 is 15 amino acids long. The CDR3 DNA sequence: TGTGCCAGCAGCGACAGCGGGCGAAGTGGCAATGAGCAGTTCTTC. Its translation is CASSDSGRSGNEQFF.

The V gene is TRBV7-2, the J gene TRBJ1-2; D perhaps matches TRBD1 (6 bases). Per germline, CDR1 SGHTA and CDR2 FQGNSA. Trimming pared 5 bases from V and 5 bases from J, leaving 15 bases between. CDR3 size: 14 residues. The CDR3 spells CASSPRQVAYGYTF. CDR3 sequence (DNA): TGTGCCAGCAGCCCCAGACAGGTAGCGTATGGCTACACCTTC. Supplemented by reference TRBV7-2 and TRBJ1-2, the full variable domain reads GAGVSQSPSNKVTEKGKDVELRCDPISGHTALYWYRQSLGQGLEFLIYFQGNSAPDKSGLPSDRFSAERTGGSVSTLTIQRTQQEDSAVYLCASSPRQVAYGYTFGSGTRLTVV.

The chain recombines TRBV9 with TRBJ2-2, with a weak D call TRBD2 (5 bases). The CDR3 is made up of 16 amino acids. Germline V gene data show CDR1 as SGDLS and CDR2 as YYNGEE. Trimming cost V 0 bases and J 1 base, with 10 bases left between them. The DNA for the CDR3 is TGTGCCAGCAGCGTAGGCGGGCAGTTGAACACCGGGGAGCTGTTTTTT. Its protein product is CASSVGGQLNTGELFF.

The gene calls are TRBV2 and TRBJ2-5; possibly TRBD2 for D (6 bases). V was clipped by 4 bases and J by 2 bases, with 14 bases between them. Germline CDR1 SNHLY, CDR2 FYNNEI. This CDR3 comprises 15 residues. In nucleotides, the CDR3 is TGTGCCAGCAGTGCCCCCGGGGGAAGGCAAGAGACCCAGTACTTC. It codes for CASSAPGGRQETQYF.